The entry below describes one TCR beta chain. These data are taken from a study of T cell changes during pregnancy in multiple sclerosis. Sequenced by immunoSEQ multiplex PCR; TCRdb stores in-frame clones only, minus some. This table has roughly 76,000 clones, about 89% appearing once. This TCR came from a female donor with multiple sclerosis, enrolled in a pregnancy study. The material was CD4+ T cells from peripheral blood mononuclear cells, obtained in the second trimester of pregnancy.

CDR3 DNA sequence: TGTGCCAGCAGTTTCAGGCAGCAGGGCTACACCTTC. It specifies CASSFRQQGYTF. The chain links TRBV28 to TRBJ1-2, with unresolved D. This CDR3 has 12 residues. Trimming took 3 bases from V and 8 from J, leaving 10 bases between them. Looked up from germline, CDR1 is MDHEN and CDR2 is SYDVKM.